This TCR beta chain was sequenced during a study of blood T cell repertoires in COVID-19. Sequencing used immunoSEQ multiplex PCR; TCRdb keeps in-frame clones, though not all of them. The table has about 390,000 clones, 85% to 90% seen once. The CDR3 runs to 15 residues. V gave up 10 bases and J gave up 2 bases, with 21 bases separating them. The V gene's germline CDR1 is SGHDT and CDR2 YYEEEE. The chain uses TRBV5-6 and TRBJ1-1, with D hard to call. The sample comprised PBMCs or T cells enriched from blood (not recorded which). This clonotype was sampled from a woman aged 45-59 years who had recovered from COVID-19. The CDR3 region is CASTARFQENTEAFF. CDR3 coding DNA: TGTGCCTCCACCGCAAGGTTTCAGGAAAACACTGAAGCTTTCTTT. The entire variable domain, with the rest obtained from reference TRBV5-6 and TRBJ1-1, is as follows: DAGVTQSPTHLIKTRGQQVTLRCSPKSGHDTVSWYQQALGQGPQFIFQYYEEEERQRGNFPDRFSGHQFPNYSSELNVNALLLGDSALYLCASTARFQENTEAFFGQGTRLTVV.